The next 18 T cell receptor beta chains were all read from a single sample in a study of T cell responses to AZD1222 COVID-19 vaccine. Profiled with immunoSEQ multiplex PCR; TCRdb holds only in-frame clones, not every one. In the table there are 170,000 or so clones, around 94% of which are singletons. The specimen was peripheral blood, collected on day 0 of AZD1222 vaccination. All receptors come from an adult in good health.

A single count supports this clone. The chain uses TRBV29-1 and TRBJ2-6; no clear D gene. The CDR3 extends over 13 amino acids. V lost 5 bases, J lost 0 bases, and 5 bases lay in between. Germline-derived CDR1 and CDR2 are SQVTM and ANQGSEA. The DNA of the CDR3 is TGCAGCGTTACTTACTCTGGGGCCAACGTCCTGACTTTC. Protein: CSVTYSGANVLTF.

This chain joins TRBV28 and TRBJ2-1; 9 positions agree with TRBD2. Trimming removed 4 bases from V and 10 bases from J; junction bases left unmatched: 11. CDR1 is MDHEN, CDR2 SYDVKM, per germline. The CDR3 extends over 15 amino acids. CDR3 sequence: CASSWPGLARVEQFF. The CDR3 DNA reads TGTGCCAGCAGTTGGCCGGGACTAGCCCGAGTAGAGCAGTTCTTC.

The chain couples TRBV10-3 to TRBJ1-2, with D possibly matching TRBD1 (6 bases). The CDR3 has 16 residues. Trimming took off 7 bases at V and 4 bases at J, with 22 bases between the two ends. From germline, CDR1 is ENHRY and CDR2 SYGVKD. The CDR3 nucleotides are TGTGCCATCACCGAAAAAGGCGGACAGTCGATCTATGGCTACACCTTC. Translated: CAITEKGGQSIYGYTF.

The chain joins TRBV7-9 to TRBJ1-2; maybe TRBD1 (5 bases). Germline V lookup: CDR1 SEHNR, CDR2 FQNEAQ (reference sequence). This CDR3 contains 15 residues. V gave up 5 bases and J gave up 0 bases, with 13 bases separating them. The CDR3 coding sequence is TGTGCCAGCAGCCGGCAGGGACTGTCTAACTATGGCTACACCTTC. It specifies CASSRQGLSNYGYTF.

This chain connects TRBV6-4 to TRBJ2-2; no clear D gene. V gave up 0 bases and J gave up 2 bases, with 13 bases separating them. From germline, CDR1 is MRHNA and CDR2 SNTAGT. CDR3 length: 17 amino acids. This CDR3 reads CASSDSSDEVNTGELFF. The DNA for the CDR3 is TGTGCCAGCAGTGACTCCTCCGACGAGGTAAACACCGGGGAGCTGTTTTTT.

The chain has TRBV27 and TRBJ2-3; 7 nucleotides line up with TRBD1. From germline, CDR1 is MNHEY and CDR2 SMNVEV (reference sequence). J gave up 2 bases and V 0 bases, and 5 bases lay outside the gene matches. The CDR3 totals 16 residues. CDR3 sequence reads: CASSLSAGTVTDTQYF. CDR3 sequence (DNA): TGTGCCAGCAGTTTATCAGCAGGGACAGTCACAGATACGCAGTATTTT.

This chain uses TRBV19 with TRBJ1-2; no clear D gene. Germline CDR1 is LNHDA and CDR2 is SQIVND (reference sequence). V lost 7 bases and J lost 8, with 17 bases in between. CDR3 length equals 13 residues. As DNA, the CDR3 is TGTGCCAGTACCCCTGGGTCTGCTCGAGGCTACACCTTC. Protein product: CASTPGSARGYTF.

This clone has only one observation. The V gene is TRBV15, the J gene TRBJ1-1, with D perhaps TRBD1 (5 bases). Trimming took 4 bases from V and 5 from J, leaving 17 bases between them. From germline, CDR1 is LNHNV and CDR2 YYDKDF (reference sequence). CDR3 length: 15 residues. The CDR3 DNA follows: TGTGCCACCAGCACCATAGTTTGGGGGGGGACTGAAGCTTTCTTT. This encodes CATSTIVWGGTEAFF.

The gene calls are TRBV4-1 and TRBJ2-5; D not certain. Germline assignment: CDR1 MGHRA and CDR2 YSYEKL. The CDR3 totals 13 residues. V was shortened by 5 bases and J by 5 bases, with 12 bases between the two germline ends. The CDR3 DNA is TGCGCCAGCAGCGGTTTCGTGGGGGAGACCCAGTACTTC. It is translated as CASSGFVGETQYF.

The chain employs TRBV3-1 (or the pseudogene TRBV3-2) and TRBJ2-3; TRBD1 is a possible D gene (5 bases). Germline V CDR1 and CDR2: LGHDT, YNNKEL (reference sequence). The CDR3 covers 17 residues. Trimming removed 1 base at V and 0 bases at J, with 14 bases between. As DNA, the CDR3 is TGTGCCAGCAGCCAAGGCAGGACACCAGCTAGCACAGATACGCAGTATTTT. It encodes CASSQGRTPASTDTQYF.

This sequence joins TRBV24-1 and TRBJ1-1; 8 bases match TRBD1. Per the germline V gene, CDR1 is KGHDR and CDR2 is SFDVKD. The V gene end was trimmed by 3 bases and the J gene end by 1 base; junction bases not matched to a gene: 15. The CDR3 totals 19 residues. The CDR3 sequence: CATSDTAGDRKIGNTEAFF. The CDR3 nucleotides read TGTGCCACCAGTGATACCGCCGGGGACAGGAAGATCGGGAACACTGAAGCTTTCTTT.

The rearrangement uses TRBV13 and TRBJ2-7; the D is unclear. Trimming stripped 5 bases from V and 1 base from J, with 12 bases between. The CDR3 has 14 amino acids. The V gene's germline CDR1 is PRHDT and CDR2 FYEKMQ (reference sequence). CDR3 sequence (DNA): TGTGCCAGCAGCCACCCTGGGAATTCCTACGAGCAGTACTTC. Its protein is CASSHPGNSYEQYF.

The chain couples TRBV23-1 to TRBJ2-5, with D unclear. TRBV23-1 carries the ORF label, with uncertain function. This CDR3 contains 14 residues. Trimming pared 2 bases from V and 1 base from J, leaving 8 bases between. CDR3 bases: TGCGCCAGCAGTCAACCAGAGACCCAAGAGACCCAGTACTTC. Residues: CASSQPETQETQYF.

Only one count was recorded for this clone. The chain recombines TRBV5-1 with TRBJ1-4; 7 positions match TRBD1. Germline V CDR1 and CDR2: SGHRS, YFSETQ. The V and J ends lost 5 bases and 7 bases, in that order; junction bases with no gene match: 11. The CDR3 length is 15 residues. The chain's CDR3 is CASSGEGAVGEKLFF. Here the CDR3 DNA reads TGCGCCAGCAGTGGAGAGGGGGCGGTAGGTGAAAAACTGTTTTTT.

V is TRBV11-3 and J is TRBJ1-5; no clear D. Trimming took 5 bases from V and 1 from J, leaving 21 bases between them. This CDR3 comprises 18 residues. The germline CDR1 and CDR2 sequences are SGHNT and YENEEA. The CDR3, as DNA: TGTGCCAGCAGCCCCCCTTACATACAGTCGACAAGCAATCAGCCCCAGCATTTT. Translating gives CASSPPYIQSTSNQPQHF. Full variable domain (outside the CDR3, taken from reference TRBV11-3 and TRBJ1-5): EAGVVQSPRYKIIEKKQPVAFWCNPISGHNTLYWYLQNLGQGPELLIRYENEEAVDDSQLPKDRFSAERLKGVDSTLKIQPAELGDSAVYLCASSPPYIQSTSNQPQHFGDGTRLSIL.

CDR3 region: CASSSRVEGEQYF. The CDR3 bases are TGTGCCAGCAGCTCCCGGGTTGAGGGCGAGCAGTACTTC. The J gene is TRBJ2-7, the V gene TRBV11-2; D perhaps matches TRBD2 (5 bases). Looked up from germline, CDR1 is SGHAT and CDR2 is FQNNGV. Trimming removed 4 bases from V and 6 bases from J, with 13 bases in between. There are 13 residues in the CDR3.

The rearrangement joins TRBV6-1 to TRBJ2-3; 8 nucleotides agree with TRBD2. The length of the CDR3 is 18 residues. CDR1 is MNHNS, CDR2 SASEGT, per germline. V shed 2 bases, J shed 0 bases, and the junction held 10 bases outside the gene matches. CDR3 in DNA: TGTGCCAGCAGTGAACTACCCCTAGCGGGCCCTAGCACAGATACGCAGTATTTT. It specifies CASSELPLAGPSTDTQYF.

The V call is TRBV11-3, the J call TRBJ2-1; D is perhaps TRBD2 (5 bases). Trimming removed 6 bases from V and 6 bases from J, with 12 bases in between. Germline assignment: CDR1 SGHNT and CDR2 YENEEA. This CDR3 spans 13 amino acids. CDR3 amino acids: CASSLTRSNEQFF. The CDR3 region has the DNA TGTGCCAGCAGTCTAACTAGGTCCAATGAGCAGTTCTTC.